One sample yielded the 32 T cell receptor beta chains listed below, sequenced in a study of CD8 T cells in Susac syndrome. A quantity of about 0.5 to 1 ug RNA underwent reverse transcription using random hexamers. TCRdb passed the immunoSEQ multiplex PCR reads through MiXCR, listing each CDR3 protein once. The sample records some 130,000 distinct CDR3 sequences, around 90% being singletons. What was sequenced was CD8+ T cells from PBMCs. These receptors originate from a human donor with multiple sclerosis.

The chain has TRBV6-1 and TRBJ2-6, with 9 bases aligning to TRBD1. After removal of 7 bases from V and 1 base from J, the junction contained 8 bases not matched to a gene. Germline lookup yields CDR1 MNHNS and CDR2 SASEGT. This CDR3 spans 17 amino acids. CDR3 residues: CASTGQGKPSGANVLTF. The CDR3 bases are TGTGCCAGCACTGGACAGGGGAAACCATCTGGGGCCAACGTCCTGACTTTC.

This chain connects TRBV27 to TRBJ1-5; no clear D. V was cut by 2 bases and J by 1 base, with 6 bases left in between. Germline lookup yields CDR1 MNHEY and CDR2 SMNVEV (reference sequence). This CDR3 has 14 amino acids. In nucleotides, the CDR3 is TGTGCCAGCAGTTTAGCGGAGAGCAATCAGCCCCAGCATTTT. Its protein product is CASSLAESNQPQHF.

This clonotype was counted between two and nine times. The rearrangement joins TRBV5-6 to TRBJ2-7, with 7 bases matching TRBD2. J gave up 3 bases and V 3 bases, and 9 bases lay outside the gene matches. Germline V lookup: CDR1 SGHDT, CDR2 YYEEEE. CDR3 size: 15 residues. The CDR3 coding sequence is TGTGCCAGCAGCTGGGGGGGGAGACAGATCTACGAGCAGTACTTC. It specifies CASSWGGRQIYEQYF.

CDR3 amino acids: CSSRDYYEQYF. CDR3 bases: TGCAGCTCCCGGGACTACTACGAGCAGTACTTC. The chain recombines TRBV29-1 with TRBJ2-7; 7 nucleotides match TRBD2. This CDR3 is built from 11 residues. The ends lost 8 bases at V and 3 bases at J; junction bases unmatched: 4. Per the germline V gene, CDR1 is SQVTM and CDR2 is ANQGSEA.

Turning to this clonotype: The junction departs from the called germline gene at one end, perhaps through a read error. Here the CDR3 reads CASSQDSAGNTIYF. CDR3 nucleotides: TGTGCCAGCAGCCAAGATAGTGCTGGAAACACTATATATTTT. The chain couples TRBV4-2 to TRBJ1-3; no firm D call. The CDR3 sequence is 14 residues long. From germline, CDR1 is LGHNA and CDR2 YNFKEQ.

The CDR3 sequence: CASSYKLAAYEQYF. CDR3 nucleotide sequence: TGTGCCAGCAGTTATAAACTAGCGGCCTACGAGCAGTACTTC. The V and J genes are TRBV6-5 and TRBJ2-7; TRBD2 aligns across 8 bases. V was clipped by 3 bases and J by 2 bases; unmatched bases: 3. This CDR3 region has 14 residues. Per germline, CDR1 MNHEY and CDR2 SVGAGI.

This clonotype was found once. The chain recombines TRBV20-1 with TRBJ1-3; D is perhaps TRBD1 (5 bases). Germline lookup yields CDR1 DFQATT and CDR2 SNEGSKA (reference sequence). The CDR3 covers 14 residues. Between the trimmed V and J ends, which lost 5 bases and 0 bases, there was a span of 11 bases. The CDR3 here is CSAEGSHSGNTIYF. The CDR3 DNA is TGCAGTGCTGAGGGGTCCCACTCTGGAAACACCATATATTTT.

The chain joins TRBV2 to TRBJ2-1; D unresolved. Germline CDR1 is SNHLY and CDR2 is FYNNEI. The CDR3 is 12 residues long. V lost 10 bases, J lost 6 bases, and 13 bases lay in between. The CDR3 coding sequence is TGTGCCACCGTGGTGTCGGCCAATGAGCAGTTCTTC. Translating gives CATVVSANEQFF.

The rearrangement links TRBV12-1 to TRBJ2-5. TRBV12-1 is marked as a pseudogene. The CDR3 sequence is 12 residues long. The CDR3 spells CASSFVQETQYF. CDR3 sequence (DNA): TGTGCCAGCAGCTTTGTTCAGGAGACCCAGTACTTC.

The chain couples TRBV7-9 to TRBJ2-7; possibly TRBD2 for D (6 bases). The length of the CDR3 is 14 residues. CDR1 SEHNR and CDR2 FQNEAQ come from the germline V gene (reference sequence). With 0 bases removed from V and 3 bases from J, the gap between germline ends came to 9 bases. CDR3 nucleotide sequence: TGTGCCAGCAGCTTAGCGCGGGGAGGCTACGAGCAGTACTTC. Translating gives CASSLARGGYEQYF.

V gene TRBV27 combines with J gene TRBJ2-7; the D gene is possibly TRBD2 (5 bases). Germline V gene data show CDR1 as MNHEY and CDR2 as SMNVEV (reference sequence). The CDR3 consists of 14 residues. Trimming removed 6 bases from V and 3 bases from J, with 15 bases in between. The CDR3 DNA follows: TGTGCCAGCAGACTCCAGGACTCGGGCTACGAGCAGTACTTC. It is translated as CASRLQDSGYEQYF.

This clonotype was observed a few times. The V call is TRBV13, the J call TRBJ2-7; 10 bases fit TRBD1. Germline V gene lookup returns CDR1 PRHDT and CDR2 FYEKMQ (reference sequence). This CDR3 is built from 13 residues. The junction had 1 base not matched to a gene; V was cut back by 5 bases and J by 3 bases. The CDR3 DNA reads as TGTGCCAGCAGCGGACAGGGGGACTACGAGCAGTACTTC. Residues: CASSGQGDYEQYF.

This chain uses TRBV25-1 with TRBJ2-5; perhaps TRBD2 as D (6 bases). Trimming stripped 6 bases from V and 5 bases from J, with 10 bases between. Germline loops: CDR1 MGHDK, CDR2 SYGVNS. The CDR3 is made up of 12 amino acids. DNA for the CDR3: TGTGCCAGCAGCGTAGGGAGGGAGACCCAGTACTTC. Protein product: CASSVGRETQYF.

V is TRBV9 and J is TRBJ2-1; maybe TRBD1 (6 bases). V lost 0 bases to trimming and J lost 4 bases, with 11 bases between them. CDR3 size: 15 residues. CDR1 and CDR2 from the germline V gene are SGDLS and YYNGEE. The CDR3 DNA is TGTGCCAGCAGCGTAGGGACAGTCGAATACAATGAGCAGTTCTTC. This encodes CASSVGTVEYNEQFF.

The V and J genes are TRBV20-1 and TRBJ2-2; TRBD1 agrees at 10 bases. V trimming: 3 bases; J trimming: 5 bases; junction bases outside the gene matches: 9. CDR3 size: 16 residues. The V gene's germline CDR1 is DFQATT and CDR2 SNEGSKA (reference sequence). The chain's CDR3 is CSARTGTGARTGELFF. CDR3 DNA: TGCAGTGCTAGGACCGGGACAGGGGCAAGGACCGGGGAGCTGTTTTTT.

The chain is built from TRBV6-2 or TRBV6-3 and TRBJ2-7; D gene unclear. CDR1 is MNHEY, CDR2 SVGEGT, per germline. This CDR3 has 15 amino acids. V lost 2 bases to trimming and J lost 0 bases, with 11 bases between them. The CDR3 loop is CASSYNSAYSYEQYF. The CDR3 nucleotides read TGTGCCAGCAGTTACAACAGCGCCTACTCCTACGAGCAGTACTTC.

The CDR3 bases are TGTGCCAGCAGTCAAGGGGGCACCGGTGGAGATCGCTACACCTTC. Amino acid sequence: CASSQGGTGGDRYTF. This chain connects TRBV7-9 to TRBJ1-2; 7 nucleotides line up with TRBD1. Germline trimming cut 6 bases from V and 9 bases from J; bases unmatched to any gene: 16. From germline, CDR1 is SEHNR and CDR2 FQNEAQ (reference sequence). The CDR3 has 15 amino acids.

This chain connects TRBV27 to TRBJ1-2; possibly TRBD1 for D (5 bases). Germline V gene sequence: CDR1 MNHEY, CDR2 SMNVEV (reference sequence). The length of the CDR3 is 13 residues. With 3 bases removed from V and 5 bases from J, the gap between germline ends came to 10 bases. CDR3 sequence: CASSFGREYGYTF. CDR3 sequence (DNA): TGTGCCAGCAGTTTCGGCAGGGAGTATGGCTACACCTTC.

J is TRBJ1-4 and V is TRBV5-6; D remains unclear. CDR3 length equals 13 residues. V gave up 4 bases and J gave up 8 bases, with 12 bases separating them. Germline loops: CDR1 SGHDT, CDR2 YYEEEE. As DNA, the CDR3 is TGTGCCAGCAGCGGCTCCGGGAGAGAAAAACTGTTTTTT. It is translated as CASSGSGREKLFF.

The V gene is TRBV29-1, the J gene TRBJ2-1, with D perhaps matching TRBD1 (6 bases). The V gene's germline CDR1 is SQVTM and CDR2 ANQGSEA. The germline V and J ends were trimmed by 7 bases and 6 bases, with 16 bases remaining between them. The CDR3 totals 13 residues. CDR3 protein: CSALGGVSNEQFF. The CDR3 DNA follows: TGCAGCGCCTTAGGGGGAGTGAGCAATGAGCAGTTCTTC.

V is TRBV6-2 or TRBV6-3 and J is TRBJ1-2; D is unclear. The CDR3 sequence is 13 residues long. V was shortened by 3 bases and J by 8 bases, with 13 bases between the two germline ends. Germline V lookup: CDR1 MNHEY, CDR2 SVGEGT. For the CDR3, the DNA is TGTGCCAGCAGTTATCAAATCGACGGCGGCTACACCTTC. This gives the protein CASSYQIDGGYTF.

The J gene is TRBJ2-6, the V gene TRBV5-4; D is unresolved. Germline V CDR1 and CDR2: SGHNT, YYREEE (reference sequence). The CDR3 covers 15 residues. V was clipped by 0 bases and J by 2 bases, with 6 bases between them. The chain's CDR3 is CASSLEGTGANVLTF. For the CDR3, the DNA is TGTGCCAGCAGCTTGGAAGGGACTGGGGCCAACGTCCTGACTTTC.

This chain joins TRBV6-5 and TRBJ1-1; tentatively, D is TRBD1 (6 bases). Germline CDR1 is MNHEY and CDR2 is SVGAGI. V lost 2 bases, J lost 0 bases, and 10 bases lay in between. The CDR3 is 15 amino acids. Here the CDR3 DNA reads TGTGCCAGCAGTTACGGCGGGACAATGAACACTGAAGCTTTCTTT. It encodes CASSYGGTMNTEAFF.

The chain combines TRBV7-6 with TRBJ1-2, with TRBD1 matching over 8 bases. The V segment lost 5 bases and the J segment 6 bases; nucleotides outside the gene matches: 8. The CDR3 spans 14 residues. Germline values: CDR1 SGHVS, CDR2 FNYEAQ. CDR3 bases: TGTGCCAGCAGCACCCCAGGGGGCGTGAATGGCTACACCTTC. It codes for CASSTPGGVNGYTF.

V and J are TRBV13 and TRBJ2-1; the match to TRBD2 covers 7 bases. The V and J ends lost 6 bases and 5 bases, in that order; junction bases with no gene match: 4. CDR3 length equals 13 residues. The germline V gene has CDR1 PRHDT and CDR2 FYEKMQ (reference sequence). The CDR3 here is CASRLRENNEQFF. The CDR3 nucleotides are TGTGCCAGCAGGTTGCGGGAGAACAATGAGCAGTTCTTC.

This chain connects TRBV27 to TRBJ1-2; possible D gene TRBD1, 6 bases. The CDR3 totals 13 residues. Deletions cut 8 bases from V and 4 bases from J, with 14 bases between. Germline V CDR1 and CDR2: MNHEY, SMNVEV (reference sequence). The CDR3 here is CASRGQILYGYTF. CDR3 coding DNA: TGTGCCAGCCGAGGACAGATTCTCTATGGCTACACCTTC.

The chain joins TRBV12-3 or TRBV12-4 to TRBJ2-7, with 8 bases fitting TRBD2. The trim removed 5 bases at V and 7 bases at J, leaving 10 bases unmatched. This CDR3 has 14 residues. CDR3 amino acids: CASSAPAGAGEQYF. CDR3 in DNA: TGTGCCAGCAGTGCACCAGCGGGAGCTGGTGAGCAGTACTTC.

Only one count was recorded for this clonotype. V usage is TRBV15 and J usage is TRBJ2-5, with 11 bases matching TRBD2. The CDR3 runs 15 residues. After removal of 5 bases from V and 5 bases from J, the junction contained 7 bases not matched to a gene. Per the germline V gene, CDR1 is LNHNV and CDR2 is YYDKDF (reference sequence). In DNA, the CDR3 is TGTGCCACCAGCCTACTAGCGGGAGAGGGTGAGACCCAGTACTTC. This sequence encodes CATSLLAGEGETQYF. The full variable domain, completed using reference TRBV15 and TRBJ2-5, is DAMVIQNPRYQVTQFGKPVTLSCSQTLNHNVMYWYQQKSSQAPKLLFHYYDKDFNNEADTPDNFQSRRPNTSFCFLDIRSPGLGDTAMYLCATSLLAGEGETQYFGPGTRLLVL.

The chain is built from TRBV29-1 and TRBJ2-7; TRBD1 might be the D (5 bases). The CDR3 spans 15 residues. V lost 6 bases and J lost 3, with 21 bases in between. CDR1 and CDR2 from the germline V gene are SQVTM and ANQGSEA. CDR3 sequence: CSVELRQQEDYEQYF. In DNA form, the CDR3 reads TGCAGCGTCGAACTACGACAGCAGGAAGACTACGAGCAGTACTTC.

The V and J genes are TRBV9 and TRBJ2-1, with D hard to call. This CDR3 comprises 16 residues. Germline loops: CDR1 SGDLS, CDR2 YYNGEE. Trimming left V 3 bases short and J 6 bases short, with 19 bases between. CDR3 amino acids: CASSGRPGRTPNEQFF. In nucleotides, the CDR3 is TGTGCCAGCAGCGGTCGGCCGGGCCGAACCCCCAATGAGCAGTTCTTC.

This chain uses TRBV6-5 with TRBJ1-5; 9 bases fit TRBD1. The CDR3 covers 14 residues. Germline V gene data show CDR1 as MNHEY and CDR2 as SVGAGI. After removal of 6 bases from V and 7 bases from J, the junction contained 7 bases not matched to a gene. The CDR3, as DNA: TGTGCCAGCAGCCGGGGACAGGGAGTACAGCCCCAGCATTTT. Protein sequence: CASSRGQGVQPQHF.

V is TRBV15 and J is TRBJ2-2, with D tentatively TRBD1 or TRBD2 (6 bases each). The V gene lost 1 base and the J gene lost 4 bases, with 16 bases spanning the gap. The germline gives CDR1 LNHNV, CDR2 YYDKDF (reference sequence). The CDR3 runs 17 residues. The CDR3 nucleotides are TGTGCCACCAGCAGAGGGCTCCGGGGGCAACGCACCGGGGAGCTGTTTTTT. Translated: CATSRGLRGQRTGELFF.